The TCR beta chain under discussion was sequenced for a study of human T cells and chemical hapten exposure. Study as a whole: Patients were given diphenylcyclopropenone on the scalp weekly across the roughly 25-week study. Patients, chiefly female, had alopecia areata, totalis or universalis.

Time point noted: patch test 1, 2 weeks after DPC sensitization. Treatment reported: therapeutic diphenylcyclopropenone sensitization with weekly scalp DPC. Germline V gene sequence: CDR1 DFQATT, CDR2 SNEGSKA (reference sequence). The germline V and J ends were trimmed by 0 bases and 8 bases, with 16 bases remaining between them. CDR3 length equals 15 residues. TCRdb passed the RACE reads through MiXCR, listing each CDR3 protein once. The repertoire holds 340,000 or so distinct CDR3 sequences, roughly 6.9% seen once, with approximately 8.9% in the top ten. This clonotype originated in a woman under 30 with alopecia areata. Some clones in this sample may be carry-over from other donors' samples. Here the sequenced sample was whole blood, taken in connection with sensitization to the hapten diphenylcyclopropenone (DPC). This chain connects TRBV20-1 to TRBJ1-4; TRBD1 might be the D (5 bases). As DNA, the CDR3 is TGCAGTGCTAGAGATGGGACCACCGGGGGGGAAAAACTGTTTTTT. Protein: CSARDGTTGGEKLFF.